Listed here are 9 T cell receptor beta chains from one sample, sequenced in a study of molecular identifiers for immune sequencing clone quantification. TCRdb reanalysed the PCR reads using MiXCR and keeps one entry per CDR3 protein. This sample has hundreds of thousands of distinct CDR3 sequences, with around 25% found just once. Material for sequencing was naive CD8+ T cells from blood, with Jurkat cell RNA spiked in. Subset described: FACS-sorted CD8+CD4-CCR7+CD45RA+ naive T cells. These receptors originate from a human donor in good health. Some libraries in this study had Jurkat cell RNA spiked in.

This clonotype was recorded at least ten times. This rearrangement joins TRBV5-1 to TRBJ2-7; TRBD2 agrees at 9 bases. Germline CDR1 is SGHRS and CDR2 is YFSETQ. The trim removed 0 bases at V and 0 bases at J, leaving 13 bases unmatched. CDR3 size: 19 residues. The chain's CDR3 is CASSLASRWLAGNSYEQYF. For the CDR3, the DNA is TGCGCCAGCAGCTTGGCCTCAAGATGGCTAGCGGGGAACTCCTACGAGCAGTACTTC. Supplemented by reference TRBV5-1 and TRBJ2-7, the full variable domain reads KAGVTQTPRYLIKTRGQQVTLSCSPISGHRSVSWYQQTPGQGLQFLFEYFSETQRNKGNFPGRFSGRQFSNSRSEMNVSTLELGDSALYLCASSLASRWLAGNSYEQYFGPGTRLTVT.

This clonotype has just a few counts. The rearrangement uses TRBV10-3 and TRBJ2-7, with TRBD2 identical over 10 bases. V trimming: 7 bases; J trimming: 7 bases; junction bases outside the gene matches: 10. The CDR3 contains 14 residues. The V gene's germline CDR1 is ENHRY and CDR2 SYGVKD. The CDR3 DNA follows: TGTGCCATCATGGAAGCGGGAGGGCCTCTGGAGCAGTACTTC. It specifies CAIMEAGGPLEQYF.

As for this clonotype: A much larger clone lies one base from this, so it may be a read error. This chain links TRBV6-2 or TRBV6-3 with TRBJ2-7; possible D gene TRBD2, 6 bases. Germline CDR1 is MNHEY and CDR2 is SVGEGT. V lost 10 bases and J 0 bases, leaving 7 bases between the germline ends. This CDR3 spans 11 amino acids. The CDR3: CATGGSYEQYF. CDR3 nucleotides: TGTGCCACCGGGGGCTCCTACGAGCAGTACTTC.

This clonotype appeared a few times. The rearrangement uses TRBV19 and TRBJ2-4; TRBD1 or TRBD2 may be the D gene (6 bases each). Germline lookup yields CDR1 LNHDA and CDR2 SQIVND (reference sequence). V lost 3 bases and J lost 1, with 13 bases in between. The length of the CDR3 is 16 residues. The CDR3 DNA reads as TGTGCCAGTAGTATCACGGGGGCCCAGGCCAAAAACATTCAGTACTTC. Translated: CASSITGAQAKNIQYF.

The chain couples TRBV4-3 to TRBJ1-5; D may be TRBD1 (6 bases). The CDR3 has 15 amino acids. V shed 11 bases and J shed 6 bases, with 23 bases lying between them. Germline CDR1 is LGHNA and CDR2 is YSLEER. The CDR3: CARRQDTGGLQPQHF. Here the CDR3 DNA reads TGCGCCCGCCGCCAAGATACCGGGGGCCTTCAGCCCCAGCATTTT.

This clonotype has a count of ten or more. The J gene is TRBJ2-2, the V gene TRBV6-5; D not resolved. The CDR3 has 12 residues. CDR1 MNHEY and CDR2 SVGAGI come from the germline V gene. The V end was cut by 8 bases, the J end by 1 base, with 5 bases between. The CDR3 DNA is TGTGCCAGCGGAGAGAACACCGGGGAGCTGTTTTTT. Its protein product is CASGENTGELFF.

About this clonotype itself: Just one base apart from a much larger clone, this may be a read error. The chain employs TRBV13 and TRBJ1-4; D remains unclear. Germline CDR1 PRHDT, CDR2 FYEKMQ (reference sequence). This CDR3 region has 16 residues. CDR3 region: CASSNRLSASNDKLFF. The CDR3 bases are TGTGCCAGCAGCAACCGGCTTTCTGCGTCTAATGATAAACTGTTTTTT. Together with reference TRBV13 and TRBJ1-4, the CDR3 gives the full variable domain: AAGVIQSPRHLIKEKRETATLKCYPIPRHDTVYWYQQGPGQDPQFLISFYEKMQSDKGSIPDRFSAQQFSDYHSELNMSSLELGDSALYFCASSNRLSASNDKLFFGSGTQLSVL.

Points on this clonotype: A much more abundant neighbour one base away suggests this may be a read error. Here the CDR3 omits its conserved ending phenylalanine or tryptophan, so a read error is the likely source. The chain has TRBV7-2 and TRBJ1-1; D possibly corresponds to TRBD1 (6 bases). Germline-derived CDR1 and CDR2 are SGHTA and FQGNSA. V was cut by 5 bases and J by 4 bases, with 17 bases left in between. The CDR3 is made up of 15 amino acids. The DNA for the CDR3 is TGTGCCAGCAGCCCGCAAACAGGGATGGGCACTGAAGCTTTCGTT. It yields the protein CASSPQTGMGTEAFV.

This clonotype has a count of ten or more. This chain joins TRBV20-1 and TRBJ1-6, with D perhaps TRBD1 (5 bases). CDR1 and CDR2 from the germline V gene are DFQATT and SNEGSKA (reference sequence). The CDR3 has 14 residues. The V end was cut by 3 bases, the J end by 13 bases, with 19 bases between. The CDR3 coding sequence is TGCAGTGCTAGCCTAGGGAGAAGGGGCTACCCCCTCCACTTT. Residues: CSASLGRRGYPLHF.